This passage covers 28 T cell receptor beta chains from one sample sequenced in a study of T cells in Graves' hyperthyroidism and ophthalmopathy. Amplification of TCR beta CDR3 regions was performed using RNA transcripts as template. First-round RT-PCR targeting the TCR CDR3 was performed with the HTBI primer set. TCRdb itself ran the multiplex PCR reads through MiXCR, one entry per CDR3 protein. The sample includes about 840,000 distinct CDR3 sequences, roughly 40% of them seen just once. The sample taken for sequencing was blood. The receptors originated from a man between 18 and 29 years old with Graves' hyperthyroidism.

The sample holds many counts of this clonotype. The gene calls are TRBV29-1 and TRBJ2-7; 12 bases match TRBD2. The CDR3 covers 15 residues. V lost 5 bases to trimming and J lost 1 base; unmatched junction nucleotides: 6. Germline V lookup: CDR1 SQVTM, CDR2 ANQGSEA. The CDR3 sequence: CSVTKTSGSSYEQYF. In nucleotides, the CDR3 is TGCAGCGTTACGAAGACTAGCGGGAGTTCCTACGAGCAGTACTTC.

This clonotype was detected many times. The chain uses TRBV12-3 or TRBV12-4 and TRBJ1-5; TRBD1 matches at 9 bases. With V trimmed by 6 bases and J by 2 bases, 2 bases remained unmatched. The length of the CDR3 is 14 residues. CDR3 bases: TGTGCCAGCAGCTGGACAGGGGGCAATCAGCCCCAGCATTTT. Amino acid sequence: CASSWTGGNQPQHF.

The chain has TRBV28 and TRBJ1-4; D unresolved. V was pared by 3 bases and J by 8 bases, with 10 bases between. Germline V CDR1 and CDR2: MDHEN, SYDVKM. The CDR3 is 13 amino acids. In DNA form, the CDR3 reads TGTGCCAGCAGTTTTAGGGCAATGGAAAAACTGTTTTTT. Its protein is CASSFRAMEKLFF.

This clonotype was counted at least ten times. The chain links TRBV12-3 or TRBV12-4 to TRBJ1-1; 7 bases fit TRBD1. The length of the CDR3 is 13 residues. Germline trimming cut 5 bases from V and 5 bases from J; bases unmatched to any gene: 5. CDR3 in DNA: TGTGCCAGCAGTAAGGACAGGCTGACTGAAGCTTTCTTT. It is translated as CASSKDRLTEAFF.

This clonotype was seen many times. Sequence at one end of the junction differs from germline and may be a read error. The CDR3 region is CSAKIIGQPQHF. The DNA of the CDR3 is TGCAGCGCTAAAATAATCGGTCAGCCCCAGCATTTT. The V gene is TRBV20-1, the J gene TRBJ1-5, with no clear D. The CDR3 totals 12 residues. Germline lookup yields CDR1 DFQATT and CDR2 SNEGSKA (reference sequence).

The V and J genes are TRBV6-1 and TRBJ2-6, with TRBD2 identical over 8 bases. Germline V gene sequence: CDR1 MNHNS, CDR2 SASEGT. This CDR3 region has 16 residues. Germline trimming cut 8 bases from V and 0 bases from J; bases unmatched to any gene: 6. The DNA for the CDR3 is TGTGCCAGCGGTAGCGGGATACACTCTGGGGCCAACGTCCTGACTTTC. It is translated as CASGSGIHSGANVLTF.

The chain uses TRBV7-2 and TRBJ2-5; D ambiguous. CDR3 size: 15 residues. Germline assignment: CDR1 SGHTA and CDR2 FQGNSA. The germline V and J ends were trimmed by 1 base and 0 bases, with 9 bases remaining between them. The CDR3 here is CASSLDRLNQETQYF. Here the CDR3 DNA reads TGTGCCAGCAGCTTAGATCGGCTAAACCAAGAGACCCAGTACTTC. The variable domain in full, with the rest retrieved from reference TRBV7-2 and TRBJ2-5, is GAGVSQSPSNKVTEKGKDVELRCDPISGHTALYWYRQSLGQGLEFLIYFQGNSAPDKSGLPSDRFSAERTGGSVSTLTIQRTQQEDSAVYLCASSLDRLNQETQYFGPGTRLLVL.

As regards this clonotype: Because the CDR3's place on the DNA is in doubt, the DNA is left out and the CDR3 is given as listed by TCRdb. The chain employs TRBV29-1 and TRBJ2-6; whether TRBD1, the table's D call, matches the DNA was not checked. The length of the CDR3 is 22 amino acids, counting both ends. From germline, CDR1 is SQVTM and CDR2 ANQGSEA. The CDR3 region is CSVGVNEQFFGPGASGANVLTF.

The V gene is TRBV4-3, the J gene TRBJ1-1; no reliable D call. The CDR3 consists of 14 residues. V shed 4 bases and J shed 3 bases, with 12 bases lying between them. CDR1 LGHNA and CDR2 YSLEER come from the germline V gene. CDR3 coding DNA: TGCGCCAGCAGCCCAGGCATGGGGTACACTGAAGCTTTCTTT. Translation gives CASSPGMGYTEAFF.

This chain's CDR3 is CASIGRVYEQYF. As DNA, the CDR3 is TGTGCCAGCATAGGGCGAGTGTACGAGCAGTACTTC. V is TRBV2 and J is TRBJ2-7; no reliable D call. Between the trimmed V and J ends, which lost 7 bases and 4 bases, there was a span of 11 bases. The CDR3 spans 12 residues. The germline CDR1 and CDR2 sequences are SNHLY and FYNNEI. The entire variable domain, with the rest obtained from reference TRBV2 and TRBJ2-7, is as follows: EPEVTQTPSHQVTQMGQEVILRCVPISNHLYFYWYRQILGQKVEFLVSFYNNEISEKSEIFDDQFSVERPDGSNFTLKIRSTKLEDSAMYFCASIGRVYEQYFGPGTRLTVT.

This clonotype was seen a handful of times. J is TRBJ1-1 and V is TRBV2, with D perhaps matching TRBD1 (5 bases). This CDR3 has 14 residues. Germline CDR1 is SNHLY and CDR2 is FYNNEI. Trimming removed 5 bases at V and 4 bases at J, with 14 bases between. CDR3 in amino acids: CASSYSGHFTEAFF. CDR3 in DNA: TGTGCCAGCAGTTACTCCGGACACTTCACTGAAGCTTTCTTT.

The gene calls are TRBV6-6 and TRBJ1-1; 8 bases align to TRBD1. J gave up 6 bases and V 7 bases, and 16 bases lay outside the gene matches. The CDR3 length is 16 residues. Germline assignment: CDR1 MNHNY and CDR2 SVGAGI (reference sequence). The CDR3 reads CASTQAGGPQWAEAFF. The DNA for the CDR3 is TGTGCCAGCACCCAGGCAGGGGGCCCACAATGGGCTGAAGCTTTCTTT.

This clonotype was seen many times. CDR3 nucleotides: TGTGCCAGCAGCTCCCAGGGGGACTGGTATGGCTACACCTTC. This sequence encodes CASSSQGDWYGYTF. The rearrangement links TRBV5-6 to TRBJ1-2; 7 bases line up with TRBD1. The junction had 7 bases not matched to a gene; V was cut back by 3 bases and J by 5 bases. Germline CDR1 is SGHDT and CDR2 is YYEEEE. This CDR3 is 14 amino acids long.

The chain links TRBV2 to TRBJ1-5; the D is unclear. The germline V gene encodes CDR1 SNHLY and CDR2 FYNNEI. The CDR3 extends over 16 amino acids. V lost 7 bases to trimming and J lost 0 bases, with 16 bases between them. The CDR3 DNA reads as TGTGCCAGCACCTCGCGGCCGACGGGTAGCAATCAGCCCCAGCATTTT. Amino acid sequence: CASTSRPTGSNQPQHF.

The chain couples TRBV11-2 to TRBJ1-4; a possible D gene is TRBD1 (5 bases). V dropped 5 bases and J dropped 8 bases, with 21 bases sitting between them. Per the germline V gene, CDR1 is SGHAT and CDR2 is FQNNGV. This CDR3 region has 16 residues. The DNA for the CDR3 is TGTGCCAGCAGCAACCCCCGTTTGGGGGGAGGAGAAAAACTGTTTTTT. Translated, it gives CASSNPRLGGGEKLFF.

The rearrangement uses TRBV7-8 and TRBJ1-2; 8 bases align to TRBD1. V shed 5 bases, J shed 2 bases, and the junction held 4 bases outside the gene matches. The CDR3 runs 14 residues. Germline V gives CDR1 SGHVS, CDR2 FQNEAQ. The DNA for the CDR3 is TGTGCCAGCAGCCAGTCAGGGGGCAACTATGGCTACACCTTC. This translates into CASSQSGGNYGYTF. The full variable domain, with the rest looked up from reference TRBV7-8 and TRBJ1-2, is GAGVSQSPRYKVAKRGQDVALRCDPISGHVSLFWYQQALGQGPEFLTYFQNEAQLDKSGLPSDRFFAERPEGSVSTLKIQRTQQEDSAVYLCASSQSGGNYGYTFGSGTRLTVV.

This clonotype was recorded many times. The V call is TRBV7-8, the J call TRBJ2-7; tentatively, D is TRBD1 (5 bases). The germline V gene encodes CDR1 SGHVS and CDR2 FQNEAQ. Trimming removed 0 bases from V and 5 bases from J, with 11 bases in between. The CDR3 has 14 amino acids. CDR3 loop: CASSLAGRVHEQYF. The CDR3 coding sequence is TGTGCCAGCAGCTTAGCGGGCAGGGTCCACGAGCAGTACTTC.

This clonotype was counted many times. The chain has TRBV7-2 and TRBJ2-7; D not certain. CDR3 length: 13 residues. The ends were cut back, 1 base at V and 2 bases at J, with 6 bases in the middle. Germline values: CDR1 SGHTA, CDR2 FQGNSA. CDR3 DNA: TGTGCCAGCAGCTTAGGTAATACCTACGAGCAGTACTTC. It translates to CASSLGNTYEQYF.

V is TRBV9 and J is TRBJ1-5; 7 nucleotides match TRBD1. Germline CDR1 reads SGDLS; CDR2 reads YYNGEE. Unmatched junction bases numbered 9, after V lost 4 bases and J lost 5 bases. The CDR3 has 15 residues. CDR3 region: CASSFRDREDQPQHF. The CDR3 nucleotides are TGTGCCAGCAGCTTCAGAGACAGGGAAGATCAGCCCCAGCATTTT.

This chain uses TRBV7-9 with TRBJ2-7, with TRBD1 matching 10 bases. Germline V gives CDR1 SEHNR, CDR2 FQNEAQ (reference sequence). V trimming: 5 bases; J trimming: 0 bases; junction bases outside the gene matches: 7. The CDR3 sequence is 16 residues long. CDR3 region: CASSPTRDRGSYEQYF. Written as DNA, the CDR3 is TGTGCCAGCAGCCCGACCCGGGACAGGGGCTCCTACGAGCAGTACTTC.

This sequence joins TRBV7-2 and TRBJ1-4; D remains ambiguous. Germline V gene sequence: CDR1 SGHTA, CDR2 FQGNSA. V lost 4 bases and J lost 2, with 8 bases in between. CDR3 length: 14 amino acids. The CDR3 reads CASSWTRTNEKLFF. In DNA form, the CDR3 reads TGTGCCAGCAGCTGGACCCGCACTAATGAAAAACTGTTTTTT. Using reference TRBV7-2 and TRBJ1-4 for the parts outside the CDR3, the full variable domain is GAGVSQSPSNKVTEKGKDVELRCDPISGHTALYWYRQSLGQGLEFLIYFQGNSAPDKSGLPSDRFSAERTGGSVSTLTIQRTQQEDSAVYLCASSWTRTNEKLFFGSGTQLSVL.

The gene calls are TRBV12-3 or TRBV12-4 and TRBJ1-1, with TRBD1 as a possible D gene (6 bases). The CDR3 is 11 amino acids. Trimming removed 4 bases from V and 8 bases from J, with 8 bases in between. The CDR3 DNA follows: TGTGCCAGCAGTTACGGACAGGAAGCTTTCTTT. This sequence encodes CASSYGQEAFF.

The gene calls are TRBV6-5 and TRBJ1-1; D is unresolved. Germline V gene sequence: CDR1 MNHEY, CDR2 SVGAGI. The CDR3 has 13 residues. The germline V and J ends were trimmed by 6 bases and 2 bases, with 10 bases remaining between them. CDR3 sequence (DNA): TGTGCCAGCAGAACAGATCCAAACACTGAAGCTTTCTTT. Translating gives CASRTDPNTEAFF.

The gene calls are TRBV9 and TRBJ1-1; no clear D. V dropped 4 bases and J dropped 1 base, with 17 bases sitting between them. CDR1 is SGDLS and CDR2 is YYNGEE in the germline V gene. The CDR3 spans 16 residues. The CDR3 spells CASSPGGRLPNTEAFF. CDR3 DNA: TGTGCCAGCAGCCCCGGAGGGAGGCTACCGAACACTGAAGCTTTCTTT.

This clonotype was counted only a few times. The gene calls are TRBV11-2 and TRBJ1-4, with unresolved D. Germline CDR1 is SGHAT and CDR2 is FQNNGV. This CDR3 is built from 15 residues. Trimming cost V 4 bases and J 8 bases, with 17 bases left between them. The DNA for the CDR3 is TGTGCCAGCAGCTCCTTGACCGGGTTAGCGGAAAAACTGTTTTTT. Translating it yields CASSSLTGLAEKLFF.

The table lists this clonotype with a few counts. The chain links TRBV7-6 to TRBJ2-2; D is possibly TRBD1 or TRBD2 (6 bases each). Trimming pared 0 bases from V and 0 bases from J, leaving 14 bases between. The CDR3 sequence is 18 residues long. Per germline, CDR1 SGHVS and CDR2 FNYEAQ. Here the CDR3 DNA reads TGTGCCAGCAGCTTAGCGGAGGGGGAACAAACGAACACCGGGGAGCTGTTTTTT. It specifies CASSLAEGEQTNTGELFF.

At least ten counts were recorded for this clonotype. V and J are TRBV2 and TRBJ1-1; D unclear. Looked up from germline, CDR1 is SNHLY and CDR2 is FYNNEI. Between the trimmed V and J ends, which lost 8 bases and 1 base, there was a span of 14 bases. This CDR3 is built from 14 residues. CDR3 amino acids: CASSIALGNTEAFF. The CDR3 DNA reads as TGTGCCAGCTCCATCGCCCTCGGGAACACTGAAGCTTTCTTT.

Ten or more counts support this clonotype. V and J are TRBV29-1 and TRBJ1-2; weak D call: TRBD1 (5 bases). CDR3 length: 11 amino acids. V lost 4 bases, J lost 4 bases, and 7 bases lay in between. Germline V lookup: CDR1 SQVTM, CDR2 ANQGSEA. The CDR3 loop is CSVAGTYGYTF. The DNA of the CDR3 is TGCAGCGTTGCAGGGACCTATGGCTACACCTTC.